These 27 T cell receptor beta chains originate from one sample sequenced in a study of shared clonotypes between healthy human individuals. Only in-frame clones appear in the TCRdb table, and some are missing; sequencing was by immunoSEQ multiplex PCR. Found here are more than 2,000,000 clones, 80% to 95% of them singletons; the top ten hold about 0.39%. Input material: naive CD4+ T cells from PBMCs. The subset denotes: CD45RA+ positively selected. These receptors all stem from a man between 18 and 29 years old in good health. Some clones in this sample may be carry-over from other donors' samples.

V gene TRBV5-1 combines with J gene TRBJ2-1; D is undetermined. The germline V gene encodes CDR1 SGHRS and CDR2 YFSETQ. Trimming shortened V by 0 bases and J by 6 bases, and 10 bases separated the two germline ends. The CDR3 contains 14 residues. This CDR3 is CASSLGVAGNEQFF. The CDR3 bases are TGCGCCAGCAGCTTGGGGGTAGCCGGCAATGAGCAGTTCTTC.

The chain is built from TRBV7-2 and TRBJ1-2, with D unclear. This CDR3 contains 13 residues. CDR1 is SGHTA and CDR2 is FQGNSA in the germline V gene. Trimming shortened V by 4 bases and J by 1 base, and 7 bases separated the two germline ends. Here the CDR3 reads CASSSGINYGYTF. The DNA of the CDR3 is TGTGCCAGCAGCTCCGGCATTAACTATGGCTACACCTTC.

This sequence joins TRBV28 and TRBJ2-1; 7 bases are a match to TRBD2. After removal of 4 bases from V and 7 bases from J, the junction contained 10 bases not matched to a gene. Germline loops: CDR1 MDHEN, CDR2 SYDVKM. The length of the CDR3 is 15 residues. The CDR3 here is CASSSPIWGGNEQFF. CDR3 nucleotides: TGTGCCAGCAGTTCCCCCATCTGGGGGGGGAATGAGCAGTTCTTC.

This CDR3 reads CASSIPLATGFGEQYF. CDR3 bases: TGTGCCAGTAGTATCCCACTAGCTACGGGTTTCGGCGAGCAGTACTTC. The chain joins TRBV19 to TRBJ2-7; D is possibly TRBD2 (6 bases). CDR1 LNHDA and CDR2 SQIVND come from the germline V gene (reference sequence). This CDR3 spans 16 amino acids. With 3 bases removed from V and 6 bases from J, the gap between germline ends came to 21 bases.

The chain employs TRBV14 and TRBJ2-7, with TRBD2 matching 13 bases. Trimming took 0 bases from V and 3 from J; bases not matched to a gene: 11. The germline CDR1 and CDR2 sequences are SGHDN and FVKESK. The CDR3 has 19 amino acids. CDR3 in amino acids: CASSQDWGLAGIHHYEQYF. Written as DNA, the CDR3 is TGTGCCAGCAGCCAAGACTGGGGACTAGCGGGAATCCACCACTACGAGCAGTACTTC.

This CDR3 reads CASTDVGEKLFF. CDR3 in DNA: TGCGCCAGCACCGACGTAGGTGAAAAACTGTTTTTT. The chain combines TRBV5-1 with TRBJ1-4; D gene uncertain. Germline V CDR1 and CDR2: SGHRS, YFSETQ. Between the trimmed V and J ends, which lost 6 bases and 7 bases, there was a span of 10 bases. The CDR3 is 12 amino acids.

The chain links TRBV4-1 to TRBJ1-1, with a tentative D call TRBD1 (5 bases). The CDR3 is made up of 15 amino acids. The V end was cut by 1 base, the J end by 3 bases, with 12 bases between. Per germline, CDR1 MGHRA and CDR2 YSYEKL. DNA of the CDR3: TGCGCCAGCAGCCAAGCGGGGGAATCCGACACTGAAGCTTTCTTT. Translation gives CASSQAGESDTEAFF.

The gene calls are TRBV7-2 and TRBJ1-2; D unclear. With 6 bases removed from V and 7 bases from J, the gap between germline ends came to 12 bases. The CDR3 sequence is 12 residues long. In germline, CDR1 is SGHTA, CDR2 FQGNSA. Written as DNA, the CDR3 is TGTGCCAGCAGTTTTCCCGGTAGTGGCTACACCTTC. It yields the protein CASSFPGSGYTF.

The chain links TRBV9 to TRBJ2-3; no firm D call. V lost 0 bases to trimming and J lost 6 bases, with 8 bases between them. The CDR3 loop spans 13 amino acids. The germline V gene encodes CDR1 SGDLS and CDR2 YYNGEE. The CDR3 nucleotides are TGTGCCAGCAGCGTAGTTATGAGCGATACGCAGTATTTT. The encoded protein is CASSVVMSDTQYF.

Here the CDR3 DNA reads TGCGCCAGCAGCTTGAGGGGGTTCCAGGAGACCCAGTACTTC. Translation: CASSLRGFQETQYF. V is TRBV5-1 and J is TRBJ2-5, with a weak D call TRBD1 (6 bases). The CDR3 totals 14 residues. The germline CDR1 and CDR2 sequences are SGHRS and YFSETQ. V was shortened by 1 base and J by 5 bases, with 12 bases between the two germline ends.

V and J are TRBV5-1 and TRBJ2-2; D is ambiguous. CDR1 and CDR2 from the germline V gene are SGHRS and YFSETQ. The CDR3 consists of 16 residues. V was clipped by 0 bases and J by 0 bases, with 9 bases between them. The CDR3 DNA is TGCGCCAGCAGCTTGGCGTCGTTCGCGAACACCGGGGAGCTGTTTTTT. It translates to CASSLASFANTGELFF.

The V and J genes are TRBV5-1 and TRBJ2-3; D call uncertain. The V and J ends lost 4 bases and 6 bases respectively, with 15 bases between them. The CDR3 is made up of 14 amino acids. Germline CDR1 and CDR2: SGHRS and YFSETQ. The CDR3 region has the DNA TGCGCCAGCAGCCCCTCGGGCGGCGACGATACGCAGTATTTT. Translating gives CASSPSGGDDTQYF. Complete variable domain (other parts from reference TRBV5-1 and TRBJ2-3): KAGVTQTPRYLIKTRGQQVTLSCSPISGHRSVSWYQQTPGQGLQFLFEYFSETQRNKGNFPGRFSGRQFSNSRSEMNVSTLELGDSALYLCASSPSGGDDTQYFGPGTRLTVL.

V usage is TRBV28 and J usage is TRBJ2-1, with 12 bases aligning to TRBD2. The length of the CDR3 is 16 residues. V lost 2 bases, J lost 5 bases, and 4 bases stayed unmatched. Germline loops: CDR1 MDHEN, CDR2 SYDVKM. CDR3 protein: CASSLLRLAGDNEQFF. The DNA for the CDR3 is TGTGCCAGCAGTTTACTCCGACTAGCGGGAGACAATGAGCAGTTCTTC.

The chain joins TRBV7-3 to TRBJ2-1; tentatively, D is TRBD1 (6 bases). The CDR3 loop spans 15 amino acids. Germline V lookup: CDR1 SGHTA, CDR2 FQGTGA. Between the trimmed V and J ends, which lost 0 bases and 3 bases, there was a span of 9 bases. Here the CDR3 DNA reads TGTGCCAGCAGCTTAACCAGGGGCTTCTACAATGAGCAGTTCTTC. The encoded protein is CASSLTRGFYNEQFF.

The V call is TRBV11-2, the J call TRBJ2-7; no clear D. The length of the CDR3 is 15 residues. The germline CDR1 and CDR2 sequences are SGHAT and FQNNGV. V was pared by 2 bases and J by 2 bases, with 13 bases between. The CDR3 DNA follows: TGTGCCAGCAGCTTAAGCGTCGGAGAACCCTACGAGCAGTACTTC. Translation: CASSLSVGEPYEQYF.

V and J are TRBV9 and TRBJ2-3, with D possibly being TRBD2 (5 bases). Germline V gives CDR1 SGDLS, CDR2 YYNGEE. This CDR3 region has 16 residues. Trimming cost V 0 bases and J 0 bases, with 11 bases left between them. CDR3 DNA sequence: TGTGCCAGCAGCGTAGGAGCCGGCGGGAGCACAGATACGCAGTATTTT. Residues: CASSVGAGGSTDTQYF.

This clone was counted a single time. V gene TRBV6-1 combines with J gene TRBJ1-1; D gene unclear. Trimming pared 2 bases from V and 5 bases from J, leaving 9 bases between. CDR1 MNHNS and CDR2 SASEGT come from the germline V gene. The CDR3 has 13 amino acids. This chain's CDR3 is CASSEWVETEAFF. The CDR3, as DNA: TGTGCCAGCAGTGAATGGGTAGAAACTGAAGCTTTCTTT.

The chain carries TRBV19 and TRBJ2-3; 9 bases align to TRBD1. The CDR3 spans 14 residues. CDR1 LNHDA and CDR2 SQIVND come from the germline V gene (reference sequence). Losses at the gene ends were 5 bases for V and 4 bases for J; bases not matched to a gene: 4. The CDR3 nucleotides read TGTGCCAGTAGTGTCGGGACAGGGTCAGATACGCAGTATTTT. As protein: CASSVGTGSDTQYF.

V usage is TRBV19 and J usage is TRBJ2-5; the match to TRBD2 covers 13 bases. The germline CDR1 and CDR2 sequences are LNHDA and SQIVND (reference sequence). The CDR3 extends over 18 amino acids. V dropped 6 bases and J dropped 2; count of bases not matched to a gene: 12. The DNA of the CDR3 is TGTGCCAGTAGCAAGGGGAGGAGACTAGCGGGAGGTCAAGAGACCCAGTACTTC. Its translation is CASSKGRRLAGGQETQYF.

The V gene is TRBV9, the J gene TRBJ1-3, with D unresolved. Germline CDR1 and CDR2: SGDLS and YYNGEE. The germline V and J ends were trimmed by 7 bases and 0 bases, with 11 bases remaining between them. The CDR3 is 14 amino acids. The CDR3 bases are TGTGCCAGCGGTCGACGGGCCTCTGGAAACACCATATATTTT. Protein product: CASGRRASGNTIYF.

About this clone: The same CDR3 arises from other DNA sequences in this sample as well. This chain uses TRBV4-1 with TRBJ2-4, with no clear D. Trimming removed 1 base from V and 0 bases from J, with 7 bases in between. Germline V CDR1 and CDR2: MGHRA, YSYEKL. This CDR3 spans 15 amino acids. The CDR3 reads CASSQVGVAKNIQYF. In nucleotides, the CDR3 is TGCGCCAGCAGCCAAGTCGGAGTAGCCAAAAACATTCAGTACTTC.

The chain has TRBV11-2 and TRBJ2-1; either TRBD1 or TRBD2 may supply D (6 bases each). CDR1 and CDR2 from the germline V gene are SGHAT and FQNNGV. V was shortened by 0 bases and J by 10 bases, with 16 bases between the two germline ends. The CDR3 is 15 residues long. The DNA for the CDR3 is TGTGCCAGCAGCTTAGAAGGGGGGTGGAGGGGAGAGCAGTTCTTC. It is translated as CASSLEGGWRGEQFF.

This sequence joins TRBV19 and TRBJ2-2; D gene uncertain. CDR1 and CDR2 (germline): LNHDA, SQIVND (reference sequence). Trimming stripped 5 bases from V and 3 bases from J, with 4 bases between. CDR3 size: 12 residues. CDR3 sequence (DNA): TGTGCCAGTAGTTTTCACACCGGGGAGCTGTTTTTT. It translates to CASSFHTGELFF.

This clone was observed a single time. The chain couples TRBV11-2 to TRBJ2-3; 7 bases agree with TRBD1. Germline V CDR1 and CDR2: SGHAT, FQNNGV. V trimming: 4 bases; J trimming: 3 bases; junction bases outside the gene matches: 10. The CDR3 contains 16 residues. This chain's CDR3 is CASSSNRGGGTDTQYF. The CDR3 coding sequence is TGTGCCAGCAGCTCAAACAGGGGTGGTGGAACAGATACGCAGTATTTT. The variable domain in full, with the rest retrieved from reference TRBV11-2 and TRBJ2-3, is EAGVAQSPRYKIIEKRQSVAFWCNPISGHATLYWYQQILGQGPKLLIQFQNNGVVDDSQLPKDRFSAERLKGVDSTLKIQPAKLEDSAVYLCASSSNRGGGTDTQYFGPGTRLTVL.

The J gene is TRBJ1-1, the V gene TRBV6-6; weak D call: TRBD1 (5 bases). Trimming took off 6 bases at V and 0 bases at J, with 14 bases between the two ends. The CDR3 length is 15 residues. Germline CDR1 MNHNY, CDR2 SVGAGI (reference sequence). CDR3 nucleotide sequence: TGTGCCAGCAGGAGCGGGGACGGGCTGAACACTGAAGCTTTCTTT. The encoded protein is CASRSGDGLNTEAFF.

The chain joins TRBV7-2 to TRBJ2-3; D is ambiguous. The ends were cut back, 4 bases at V and 2 bases at J, with 10 bases in the middle. Germline CDR1 and CDR2: SGHTA and FQGNSA. CDR3 length equals 14 residues. The DNA for the CDR3 is TGTGCCAGCAGCTCGCGGACGGCCACAGATACGCAGTATTTT. Translation: CASSSRTATDTQYF.

The chain links TRBV7-9 to TRBJ1-3, with D maybe TRBD1 (5 bases). V lost 5 bases, J lost 0 bases, and 17 bases lay in between. CDR1 is SEHNR and CDR2 is FQNEAQ in the germline V gene (reference sequence). The CDR3 is 17 amino acids. The CDR3 loop is CASSPRYRGLSGNTIYF. Written as DNA, the CDR3 is TGTGCCAGCAGCCCGAGGTATAGGGGCCTCTCTGGAAACACCATATATTTT.